Below, 10 T cell receptor beta chains from the same sample are listed, as sequenced in a study of T cells after yellow fever vaccination. One entry per CDR3 protein results from TCRdb running MiXCR on the 5' RACE reads. Altogether nearly 550,000 distinct CDR3 sequences are present, under 25% being singletons, with the ten largest covering 13% to 15%. The sequencing used PBMCs, collected 15 days after the yellow fever booster vaccination. The receptor set was obtained from a man aged 30-40 years who received the YFV17D yellow fever vaccine.

This chain uses TRBV12-3 or TRBV12-4 with TRBJ2-2; 10 bases line up with TRBD1. This CDR3 region has 17 residues. V lost 6 bases to trimming and J lost 6 bases; unmatched junction nucleotides: 13. The CDR3, as DNA: TGTGCCAGCAGCACCTACTATCCGGGACAGGGGCCCGGGGAGCTGTTTTTT. Protein: CASSTYYPGQGPGELFF.

This clonotype was counted between two and nine times. V gene TRBV10-3 combines with J gene TRBJ2-7, with D possibly matching TRBD2 (5 bases). The V and J ends lost 2 bases and 0 bases respectively, with 8 bases between them. Looked up from germline, CDR1 is ENHRY and CDR2 is SYGVKD. CDR3 length: 14 amino acids. The CDR3 is CAISENLASYEQYF. The CDR3 bases are TGTGCCATCAGTGAGAACCTAGCCTCCTACGAGCAGTACTTC.

This rearrangement joins TRBV29-1 to TRBJ2-3; D ambiguous. The CDR3 loop spans 11 amino acids. The V gene lost 6 bases and the J gene lost 4 bases, with 8 bases spanning the gap. Germline V gene data show CDR1 as SQVTM and CDR2 as ANQGSEA. The CDR3 loop is CSVDVADTQYF. DNA for the CDR3: TGCAGCGTGGATGTAGCAGATACGCAGTATTTT.

V gene TRBV3-1 combines with J gene TRBJ2-2; D unclear. In germline, CDR1 is LGHDT, CDR2 YNNKEL (reference sequence). V shed 6 bases and J shed 4 bases, with 12 bases lying between them. The CDR3 loop spans 14 amino acids. In DNA, the CDR3 is TGTGCCAGCAGACGGACGGCCTTCACCGGGGAGCTGTTTTTT. It yields the protein CASRRTAFTGELFF.

This clonotype has a handful of counts. The chain joins TRBV12-3 or TRBV12-4 to TRBJ1-5; the D is unclear. Trimming took off 8 bases at V and 3 bases at J, with 14 bases between the two ends. The CDR3 extends over 14 amino acids. The CDR3 spells CASGKLDYNQPQHF. For the CDR3, the DNA is TGTGCCAGCGGGAAACTGGACTACAATCAGCCCCAGCATTTT.

This clonotype was seen a few times. The V call is TRBV20-1, the J call TRBJ1-2; D ambiguous. Looked up from germline, CDR1 is DFQATT and CDR2 is SNEGSKA (reference sequence). This CDR3 is built from 11 residues. Trimming removed 3 bases at V and 4 bases at J, with 6 bases between. In DNA, the CDR3 is TGCAGTGCTAGTACATCCTATGGCTACACCTTC. Its translation is CSASTSYGYTF.

This sequence joins TRBV9 and TRBJ2-2; D possibly uses TRBD1 or TRBD2 (5 bases each). Germline V lookup: CDR1 SGDLS, CDR2 YYNGEE. With 0 bases removed from V and 0 bases from J, the gap between germline ends came to 9 bases. The CDR3 has 16 residues. The CDR3 reads CASSVGRGANTGELFF. CDR3 coding DNA: TGTGCCAGCAGCGTAGGACGAGGGGCGAACACCGGGGAGCTGTTTTTT.

The rearrangement links TRBV29-1 to TRBJ2-1; 7 bases align to TRBD2. This CDR3 region has 16 residues. Trimming removed 0 bases from V and 0 bases from J; junction bases left unmatched: 5. Germline lookup yields CDR1 SQVTM and CDR2 ANQGSEA. The CDR3 loop is CSVEDFTSDSYNEQFF. CDR3 in DNA: TGCAGCGTTGAAGATTTTACTAGCGACTCCTACAATGAGCAGTTCTTC.

This chain links TRBV9 with TRBJ2-3, with 12 bases fitting TRBD2. The CDR3 sequence is 21 residues long. Germline V gene data show CDR1 as SGDLS and CDR2 as YYNGEE. V dropped 0 bases and J dropped 2; count of bases not matched to a gene: 16. The CDR3 region is CASSVAGASGRAGLDTDTQYF. The CDR3 DNA sequence: TGTGCCAGCAGCGTAGCAGGGGCTAGCGGGAGGGCCGGCTTAGACACAGATACGCAGTATTTT.

This sequence joins TRBV7-2 and TRBJ2-2, with D possibly being TRBD2 (7 bases). The V and J ends lost 2 bases and 1 base respectively, with 11 bases between them. The CDR3 consists of 16 residues. CDR1 and CDR2 (germline): SGHTA, FQGNSA. CDR3 bases: TGTGCCAGCAGCTTATTCGGGGGGCTGAACACCGGGGAGCTGTTTTTT. Its protein product is CASSLFGGLNTGELFF.